This TCR beta chain was captured by sequencing in a study of cytomegalovirus exposure and HLA in healthy donors (dated by TCRdb to between 2016 and 2019). As for the study more broadly: According to an earlier analysis of several hundred of the donors, some 180 million T cells yielded 117 million unique TCR beta sequences and around 280 Gb of sequence data. An early release covering some 640 HLA-typed donors comprised approximately 300 gigabases of sequencing data and approximately 80 million unique TCR sequences. Among the roughly 390 genotyped donors, around 81% belonged to the genetic ancestry cluster associated with self-reported Caucasian donors. The study aimed to test whether signatures of past pathogen exposure could be identified by cataloging public T cell receptors. The T cell repertoires of 666 subjects were profiled by immunosequencing and related to cytomegalovirus serostatus. A separate validation cohort of about 110 different subjects was used in addition to the approximately 700-subject first cohort. To predict cytomegalovirus infection status, the study combined high-throughput TCR immunosequencing, statistical association of individual TCRs with disease status, and machine learning. To study patterns of TCR occurrence, a later analysis re-analyzed previously published TCR beta repertoires from around 700 donors and added high-resolution HLA genotyping. Rather than drawing on any new phenotypic data, the later analysis identified candidate immune exposures from TCR beta sequences and the way those sequences occurred across donors. An earlier analysis of fewer than 700 of the donors applied high-throughput TCR beta sequencing to assess whether each TCR beta V gene segment acted as functional or pseudogenic. Donor age, sex, ethnicity and CMV serostatus were collected together with the repertoire data. A later genetic analysis took genome-wide SNP genotypes for about 55% of the roughly 670 donors and used that subset as a discovery cohort. Every discovery cohort repertoire had been produced on one sequencing platform. Class I and class II HLA loci were covered by the typing at four-digit resolution. The number of typed donors differed by locus: about 620-640 for A, B, C, DRB1 and DQB1; 522 for DQA1; about 600 for DPA1; and roughly 490 for DPB1. Roughly five DR-DQ haplotypes were handled as single units for association and clustering because linkage in the cohort was strong. Across about 380 genotyped donors of the cohort, an average of roughly 250,000 unique TCR beta nucleotide sequences per donor were sequenced, and roughly 20% of those sequences were non-productive. What the work shows at the level of the full study, not this receptor alone: Compared with equally common non-associated chains, HLA-associated TCR beta chains in a later analysis were more clonally expanded and had lower generation probabilities. The classifier was reported to diagnose cytomegalovirus status with high specificity and sensitivity in both the original cohort and the validation cohort. Sequencing depth was assumed to be roughly uniform across donors in the presence/absence analyses, though that assumption may not hold. In this cohort, only TCR beta chains were sequenced, and detectable features were limited by the absence of alpha or paired-chain data. Because HLA typing was missing for some donors at each locus, association tests included only the typed subset. A later analysis found that most CMV-associated TCR beta chains appeared HLA-restricted, with HLA associations seemingly driven largely by CMV exposure. The sequencing pipeline was judged likely to have produced a cluster of highly shared sequence variants as a technical artifact. A further reported finding was that TCR beta sequences accurately predicted the HLA-A and HLA-B alleles for most subjects in the first cohort. When HLA alleles, especially DR and DQ, strongly co-occurred, attributing TCR associations to individual alleles was difficult. Immune exposure information for the cohort was limited to CMV serostatus. In a later analysis, the rate of TCR association differed among HLA loci, with DRB1 alleles having the most associated TCRs and HLA-C alleles having the fewest. The earlier analysis of around 600 of the donors excluded some 16 rarely observed V segments, including chromosome 9 orphons, because counts were too low. The study gave a list of some 150 TCR beta chains associated with cytomegalovirus. Broadly in line with IMGT annotations, most TCR beta V segments showed up in productive rearrangements about 90% or about 30% of the time in an earlier analysis of about 500 of the donors. The authors suggested that the approach could potentially be extended to other disease states and immunological phenotypes. A later genetic analysis associated a missense DCLRE1C variant with V-gene and J-gene trimming of TCR beta chains, and an independent cohort replicated the association. A later genetic analysis reported fewer N-insertions in productive TCRs among donors in an Asian-associated ancestry cluster than the roughly 620-donor mean. Correlated functional status among segregating V segments might reflect linkage disequilibrium, but an unknown experimental factor could not be ruled out. In vitro tests confirmed that a few of the cytomegalovirus-associated TCR beta chains recognize cytomegalovirus antigens. Specific HLA alleles were associated with about 17,000 TCR beta sequences at a false discovery rate of 0.05 in a later analysis. Some IMGT-functional V segments, including TRBV6-2 and TRBV6-3, could not be told apart with the 87-base-pair reads, so those segments were excluded. In a later analysis, several top co-occurrence clusters were reported to appear linked to parvovirus B19, influenza, CMV and Epstein-Barr virus. Most TCR sequences were seen in very few donors, while some public TCRs were found in many individuals.

Including the terminal cysteine and phenylalanine, the CDR3 comprises 17 residues. The retained sequence is limited to the CDR3, 51 bases, with the frame set at the first base. Trimming takes 0 bases off V and 5 bases off J; junction bases not matched to a gene: 9. CDR1 and CDR2 are drawn from the germline V gene: WSHSY, SAAADI. In total, approximately 610 healthy bone marrow donors made up the cohort. Cohort members were all nominally healthy when sampled, although unrecorded immune exposures were likely present. Of the roughly 670 cohort members, around 310 had a positive CMV serostatus and 352 had a negative one, while no CMV serostatus was recorded for the donor. A peripheral blood sample was collected from each donor, and TCR beta sequencing was performed on peripheral blood mononuclear cells. The Qiagen DNeasy Blood Extraction Kit was used to extract genomic DNA from the blood cell samples.

Library creation used the immunoSEQ multiplex PCR assay. For the multiplex PCR, a mixture combining 60 forward primers for TCR Vbeta segments and 13 reverse primers for TCR Jbeta segments was used. A multiplex PCR assay on genomic DNA amplified the CDR3 region of rearranged TCR beta genes. The amplified TCR beta libraries were sequenced on the Illumina HiSeq System as 87-base-pair reads. The original pipeline was this. A later analysis tallied roughly 78 million unique TCR beta chains across the approximately 670 repertoires, and some 10 million of those chains were shared by two or more donors. Raw reads were error-corrected and collapsed into unique sequences with a nearest-neighbor algorithm that merged closely related sequences to remove PCR and sequencing errors. To assign V, D and J gene segments, CDR3 sequences were aligned to IMGT reference sequences. For a sequence to be retained, at least a six-nucleotide match to both a V gene segment and a J gene segment was required. A rearrangement was called productive if the CDR3 had no stop codons and remained in frame with V and J, and every other rearrangement was called non-productive. Following IMGT convention, CDR3 was defined as the stretch from the second conserved V-encoded cysteine to the conserved J-encoded phenylalanine. In an earlier analysis of approximately 500 of the donors, sequences lacking an unambiguous match to a single V gene segment were excluded. An earlier analysis of 450 to 650 of the donors called V segments functional above 56.7% productive rearrangements and segregating when the between-donor standard deviation exceeded 5%. A statistical classification framework was developed to diagnose cytomegalovirus status using the catalog of TCR beta chain sequences. In a later analysis, TCR nucleotide sequences were compared against IMGT/GENE-DB human TR gene sequences so that V and J genes could be assigned. In a later analysis, CDR3 sequences and most-parsimonious VDJ recombination scenarios were assigned using the TCRdist pipeline. In a later analysis, each TCR beta chain was defined by its CDR3 amino acid sequence together with its V-gene family, and reads lacking a unique V-gene family were excluded. In a later analysis, several hundred highly shared, low-generation-probability nucleotide sequences were removed to address suspected cross-contamination and a sequencing artifact. A later analysis calculated a clonal expansion index for each public chain from normalized within-repertoire ranks of inferred template counts. A later analysis computed generation probabilities with a VDJ recombination model fitted to out-of-frame rearrangements, and checked the results against IGoR. A later analysis scored TCR-TCR, TCR-HLA and TCR-CMV co-occurrence with hypergeometric tests, applying a repertoire-size bias correction to TCR pairs. A later analysis estimated false discovery rates by permuting HLA or CMV assignments 20 times. In a later analysis, co-occurring TCRs were grouped using DBSCAN, with TCRdist sequence similarity added in when clustering inside HLA-allele-positive subsets. Repertoires with fewer than 30,000 or more than 120,000 public chains were left out of co-occurrence clustering, as were roughly five repertoires with anomalous nucleotide sharing. This is the immuneACCESS table as TCRdb keeps it, with only in-frame sequences that have V and J called. A part of the clones is gone; compared with another copy, unresolved V genes explain less than half, and the rest is unexplained. V, J and clone size are taken as reported in that table, and D and trimming were inferred from the DNA itself. In this sample the table shows 200,000 to 250,000 clones, about 85% of which occur a single time. The top ten hold 1% to 1.5% of the sample.

On this clone: Its antigen remains unidentified. Base qualities are not at hand, and no much larger clone is one base apart.

This chain is built from TRBV10-2 and TRBJ2-7, with 11 bases in between that match TRBD1. The receptor's source is a human donor in good health. The sequencing input was PBMCs. The bases read TGCGCCAGCAGTGAGTCTGGGGCTATGGACAGGGGGCACGAGCAGTACTTC. Its amino acids are CASSESGAMDRGHEQYF.